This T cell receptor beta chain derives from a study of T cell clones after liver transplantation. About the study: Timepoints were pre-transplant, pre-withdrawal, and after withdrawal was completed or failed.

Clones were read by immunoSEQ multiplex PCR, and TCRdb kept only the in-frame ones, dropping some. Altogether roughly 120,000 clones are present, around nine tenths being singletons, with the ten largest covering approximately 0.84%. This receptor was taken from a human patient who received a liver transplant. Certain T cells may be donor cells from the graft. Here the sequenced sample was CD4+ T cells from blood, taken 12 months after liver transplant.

This chain's CDR3 is CASSLRRAGEQFF. CDR3 DNA: TGTGCCAGCAGCTTACGCAGGGCGGGTGAGCAGTTCTTC. The chain couples TRBV7-8 to TRBJ2-1; D is possibly TRBD1 or TRBD2 (5 bases each). This CDR3 spans 13 amino acids. The V end lost 2 bases, the J end lost 9 bases, and 11 bases lay between the germline ends. Germline lookup yields CDR1 SGHVS and CDR2 FQNEAQ.